The source of this T cell receptor (beta chain) is a study of PD-1 blockade in classical Hodgkin lymphoma. Study in general: Every 2 weeks, patients got 3 mg/kg intravenous nivolumab.

J gave up 6 bases and V 5 bases, and 6 bases lay outside the gene matches. CDR3 length equals 14 residues. Germline assignment: CDR1 MGHDK and CDR2 SYGVNS. Method: immunoSEQ multiplex PCR; TCRdb's copy keeps in-frame clones and lacks some. The sample includes approximately 44,000 clones, just over 65% of them seen just once. Regarding this clone: Its target is not known.

Time point in this sample: cycle 4 day 1 (C4D1), after more than five weeks of nivolumab. Brentuximab vedotin exposure varied, and every patient relapsed after autologous stem cell transplantation. Complete response, partial response or progressive disease constituted the best responses recorded. Study-wide findings and caveats: It was among complete responders that baseline diversity resembled that of newly diagnosed patients.

The clonotype comes from a human donor with classical Hodgkin lymphoma. The material was peripheral blood mononuclear cells (PBMCs), obtained before the fourth cycle of nivolumab. This sequence joins TRBV25-1 and TRBJ2-3, with TRBD1 matching over 9 bases. The CDR3 here is CASSWTGAGDTQYF. The CDR3 nucleotides are TGTGCCAGCAGTTGGACAGGGGCCGGGGATACGCAGTATTTT.